This passage covers 3 T cell receptor beta chains from one sample sequenced in a study of post-analysis software for immune sequencing data. Study-wide results and limits: Among 5 or 6 TRBV segments more frequent in patients than controls were TRBV5-6, TRBV5-1 and TRBV20-1.

No cognate antigen is known for these TCRs. The TCR beta cDNA libraries carried unique molecular identifiers. TCRdb used MiXCR to reprocess the PCR reads, holding one entry per CDR3 protein. Of roughly 400,000 distinct CDR3 sequences listed, roughly 38% are singletons. Source material: blood. These receptors originate from a girl aged 2-10 years with multiple sclerosis.

The count of this clonotype is one. This sequence joins TRBV10-3 and TRBJ2-1, with 15 bases identical to TRBD2. CDR1 and CDR2 (germline): ENHRY, SYGVKD. The CDR3 sequence is 19 residues long. J gave up 4 bases and V 1 base, and 8 bases lay outside the gene matches. The DNA for the CDR3 is TGTGCCATCAGTGAGTTTAAGGGACTAGCGGGAGGTCTGTACAATGAGCAGTTCTTC. Translating gives CAISEFKGLAGGLYNEQFF.

V usage is TRBV12-3 or TRBV12-4 and J usage is TRBJ2-2; D perhaps matches TRBD2 (7 bases). Trimming stripped 1 base from V and 4 bases from J, with 13 bases between. This CDR3 contains 16 residues. The CDR3 coding sequence is TGTGCCAGCAGTTTAGTCGGGGGGCTGTCCACCGGGGAGCTGTTTTTT. It encodes CASSLVGGLSTGELFF.

The chain combines TRBV28 with TRBJ1-2; D is ambiguous. Germline values: CDR1 MDHEN, CDR2 SYDVKM. This CDR3 has 12 residues. Trimming shortened V by 7 bases and J by 2 bases, and 8 bases separated the two germline ends. CDR3 bases: TGTGCCAGCAAGATAAACAACTATGGCTACACCTTC. Residues: CASKINNYGYTF.